The present TCR beta chain was sequenced within a study of response to subunit inactivated influenza vaccine. This clonotype occurred a few times. TCRdb analysed the RT-PCR reads with MiXCR anew, one entry per CDR3 protein. The profile shows around 200,000 distinct CDR3 sequences, about 12% of them singletons. The same sample was also used in a study of T cells expressing NK-cell markers. That study reports: The authors made TCR beta cDNA libraries by 5'RACE template switching. This switching added a universal primer site and UMIs. Over 5 donors showed dominant NKG2C+ clonotypes comprising roughly 1.0-7.0% of their CD8+ T cells. Similarly, these clonotypes led the CD3+CD56-NKG2C+ fraction as well in a handful of donors.

The material sequenced was CD8+ T cells sorted from PBMCs, taken 12 days after vaccination. The source of this sequence is a man over 45 who received an inactivated influenza vaccine.

CDR3 protein: CASSSRLGTDTQYF. The CDR3 nucleotides read TGTGCCAGCAGCTCCCGACTTGGCACAGATACGCAGTATTTT. The chain joins TRBV7-2 to TRBJ2-3; D is unclear. Per the germline V gene, CDR1 is SGHTA and CDR2 is FQGNSA. The CDR3 has 14 amino acids. V lost 4 bases and J lost 1, with 9 bases in between.